Here is one T cell receptor beta chain with its context. Its antigen is not identified. The data are from a study of vaccination effects on CD4 cells after COVID-19. Study findings and constraints: Infection- and vaccine-induced clones contracted markedly late after vaccination.

Antigen-specific CD4+ T cell clonotypes were called by their expansion after viral peptide-pool culture in ViraFEST. Cultured cells yielded isolated CD4+ T cells after roughly 11 days. After around 2.2 million PBMC were placed in each well, they were cultured with roughly 10 IU/ml IL-2 and roughly 10 ug/ml peptides. Using immunoSEQ multiplex PCR, the repertoire was profiled, and TCRdb retains in-frame clones only, with some absent. This table holds more than 50,000 clones, roughly 80% found once. The CDR3 totals 13 residues. The V gene lost 6 bases and the J gene lost 0 bases, with 8 bases spanning the gap. Germline loops: CDR1 WNHNN, CDR2 SYGVQD (reference sequence).

The source of this sequence is a human donor who received a COVID-19 vaccine. This specimen consisted of CD4+ T cells from PBMCs cultured with HCoV-229E spike peptides, obtained before COVID-19 vaccination. The V call is TRBV10-1, the J call TRBJ1-1; D ambiguous. CDR3 bases: TGCGCCAGCAGCCTTTTCATGAACACTGAAGCTTTCTTT. The encoded protein is CASSLFMNTEAFF.